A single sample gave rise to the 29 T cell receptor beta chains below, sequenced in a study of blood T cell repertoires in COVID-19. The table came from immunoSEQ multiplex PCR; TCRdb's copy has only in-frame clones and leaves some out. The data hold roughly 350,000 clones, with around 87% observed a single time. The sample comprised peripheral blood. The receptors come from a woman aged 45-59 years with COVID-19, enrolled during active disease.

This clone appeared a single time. CDR3 sequence (DNA): TGTGCCAGCAGCCACTATACCAAGAACACTGAAGCTTTCTTT. Translating gives CASSHYTKNTEAFF. The chain uses TRBV13 and TRBJ1-1; no clear D gene. The germline V and J ends were trimmed by 5 bases and 1 base, with 11 bases remaining between them. This CDR3 is 14 amino acids long. Germline loops: CDR1 PRHDT, CDR2 FYEKMQ (reference sequence).

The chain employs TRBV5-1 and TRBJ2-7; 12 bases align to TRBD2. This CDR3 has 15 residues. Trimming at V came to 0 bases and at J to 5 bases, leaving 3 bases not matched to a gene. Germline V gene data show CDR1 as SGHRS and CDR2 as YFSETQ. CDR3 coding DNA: TGCGCCAGCAGCTTGGCCGGACTAGCGGGACACGAGCAGTACTTC. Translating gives CASSLAGLAGHEQYF.

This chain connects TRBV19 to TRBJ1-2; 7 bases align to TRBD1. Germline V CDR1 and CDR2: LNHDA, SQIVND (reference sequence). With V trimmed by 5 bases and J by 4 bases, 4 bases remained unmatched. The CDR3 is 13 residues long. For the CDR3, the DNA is TGTGCCAGTAGTCGCCGACAGGGCTATGGCTACACCTTC. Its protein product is CASSRRQGYGYTF.

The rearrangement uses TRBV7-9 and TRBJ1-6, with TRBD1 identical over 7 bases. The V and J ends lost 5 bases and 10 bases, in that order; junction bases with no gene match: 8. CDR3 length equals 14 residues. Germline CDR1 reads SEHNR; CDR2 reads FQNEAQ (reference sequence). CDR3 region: CASSQGVIRSPLHF. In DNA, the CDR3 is TGTGCCAGCAGCCAGGGGGTTATTCGATCACCCCTCCACTTT.

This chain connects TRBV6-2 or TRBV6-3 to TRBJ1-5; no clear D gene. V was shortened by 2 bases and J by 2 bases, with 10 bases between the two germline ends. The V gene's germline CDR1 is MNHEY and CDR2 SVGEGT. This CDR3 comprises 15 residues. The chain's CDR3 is CASSYSHRGNQPQHF. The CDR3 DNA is TGTGCCAGCAGTTACAGCCATCGCGGCAATCAGCCCCAGCATTTT.

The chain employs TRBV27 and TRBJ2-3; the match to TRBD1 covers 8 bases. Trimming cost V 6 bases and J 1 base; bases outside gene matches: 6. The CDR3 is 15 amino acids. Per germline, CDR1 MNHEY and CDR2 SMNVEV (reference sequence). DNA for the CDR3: TGTGCCAGCAGCCCTACAGGGGGTGGCACAGATACGCAGTATTTT. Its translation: CASSPTGGGTDTQYF.

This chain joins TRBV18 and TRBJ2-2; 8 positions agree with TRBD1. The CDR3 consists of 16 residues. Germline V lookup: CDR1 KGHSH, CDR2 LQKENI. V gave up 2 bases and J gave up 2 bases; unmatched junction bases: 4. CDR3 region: CASSPVDRGNTGELFF. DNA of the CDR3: TGTGCCAGCTCACCAGTAGACAGGGGAAACACCGGGGAGCTGTTTTTT. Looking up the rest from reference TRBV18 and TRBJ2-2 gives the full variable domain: NAGVMQNPRHLVRRRGQEARLRCSPMKGHSHVYWYRQLPEEGLKFMVYLQKENIIDESGMPKERFSAEFPKEGPSILRIQQVVRGDSAAYFCASSPVDRGNTGELFFGEGSRLTVL.

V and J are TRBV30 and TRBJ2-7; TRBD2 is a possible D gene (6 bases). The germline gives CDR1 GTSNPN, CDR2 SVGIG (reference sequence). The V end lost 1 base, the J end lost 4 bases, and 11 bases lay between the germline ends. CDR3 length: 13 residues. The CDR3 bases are TGTGCCTGGAGTGCGGGACTCCATTACGAGCAGTACTTC. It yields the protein CAWSAGLHYEQYF.

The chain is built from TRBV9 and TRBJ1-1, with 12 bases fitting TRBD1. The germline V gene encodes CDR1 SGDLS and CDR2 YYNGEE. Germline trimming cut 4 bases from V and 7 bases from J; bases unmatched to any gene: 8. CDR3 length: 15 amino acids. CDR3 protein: CASSPWDRGQGEAFF. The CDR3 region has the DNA TGTGCCAGCAGCCCGTGGGACAGGGGGCAAGGTGAAGCTTTCTTT. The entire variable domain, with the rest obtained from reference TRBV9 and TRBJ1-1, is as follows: DSGVTQTPKHLITATGQRVTLRCSPRSGDLSVYWYQQSLDQGLQFLIQYYNGEERAKGNILERFSAQQFPDLHSELNLSSLELGDSALYFCASSPWDRGQGEAFFGQGTRLTVV.

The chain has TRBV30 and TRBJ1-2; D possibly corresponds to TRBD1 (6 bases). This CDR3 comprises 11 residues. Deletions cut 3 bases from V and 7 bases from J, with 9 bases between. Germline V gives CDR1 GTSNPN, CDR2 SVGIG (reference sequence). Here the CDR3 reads CAWRQGRGYTF. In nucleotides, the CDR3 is TGTGCCTGGAGACAGGGTCGTGGCTACACCTTC.

CDR3 sequence reads: CASSSRPGSNTEAFF. CDR3 bases: TGTGCCAGTAGTTCAAGGCCAGGGTCGAACACTGAAGCTTTCTTT. The rearrangement joins TRBV19 to TRBJ1-1; possible D gene TRBD1, 5 bases. Per germline, CDR1 LNHDA and CDR2 SQIVND (reference sequence). Trimming stripped 5 bases from V and 1 base from J, with 14 bases between. The length of the CDR3 is 15 residues.

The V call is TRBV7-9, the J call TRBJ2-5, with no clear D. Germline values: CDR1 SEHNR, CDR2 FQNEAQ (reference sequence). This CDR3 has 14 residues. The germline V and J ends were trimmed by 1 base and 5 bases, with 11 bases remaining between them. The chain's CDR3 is CASSLDPWSETQYF. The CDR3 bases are TGTGCCAGCAGCTTAGACCCGTGGAGCGAGACCCAGTACTTC.

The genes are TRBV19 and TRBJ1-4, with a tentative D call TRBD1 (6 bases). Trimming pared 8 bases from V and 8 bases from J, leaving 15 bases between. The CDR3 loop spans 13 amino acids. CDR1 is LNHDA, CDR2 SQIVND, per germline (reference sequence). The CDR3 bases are TGTGCCAGTTCCCGGGGGGCCCAGGAAAAACTGTTTTTT. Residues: CASSRGAQEKLFF.

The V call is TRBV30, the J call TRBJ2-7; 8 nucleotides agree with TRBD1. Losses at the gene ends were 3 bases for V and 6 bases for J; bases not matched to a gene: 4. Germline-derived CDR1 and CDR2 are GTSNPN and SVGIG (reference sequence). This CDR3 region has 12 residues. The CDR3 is CAWRGTGGEQYF. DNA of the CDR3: TGTGCCTGGAGGGGTACAGGGGGCGAGCAGTACTTC. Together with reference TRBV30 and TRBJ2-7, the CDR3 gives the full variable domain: SQTIHQWPATLVQPVGSPLSLECTVEGTSNPNLYWYRQAAGRGLQLLFYSVGIGQISSEVPQNLSASRPQDRQFILSSKKLLLSDSGFYLCAWRGTGGEQYFGPGTRLTVT.

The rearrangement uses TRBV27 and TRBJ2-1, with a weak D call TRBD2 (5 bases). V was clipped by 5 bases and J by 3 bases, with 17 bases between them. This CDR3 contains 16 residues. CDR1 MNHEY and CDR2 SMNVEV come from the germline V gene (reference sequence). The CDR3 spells CASSLPGPEGYNEQFF. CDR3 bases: TGTGCCAGCAGTCTCCCGGGTCCCGAGGGCTACAATGAGCAGTTCTTC.

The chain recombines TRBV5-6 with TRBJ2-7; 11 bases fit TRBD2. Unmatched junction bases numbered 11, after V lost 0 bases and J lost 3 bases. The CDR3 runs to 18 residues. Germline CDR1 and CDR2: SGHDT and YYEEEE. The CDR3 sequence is CASSLVASGRKPFYEQYF. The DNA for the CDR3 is TGTGCCAGCAGCTTGGTGGCTAGCGGGAGGAAACCTTTCTACGAGCAGTACTTC.

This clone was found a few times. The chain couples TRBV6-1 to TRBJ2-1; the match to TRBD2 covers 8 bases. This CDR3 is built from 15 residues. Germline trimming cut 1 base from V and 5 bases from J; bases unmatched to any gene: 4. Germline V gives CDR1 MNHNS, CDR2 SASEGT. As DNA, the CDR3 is TGTGCCAGCAGTGAAGTGAATAGCGGGAACAATGAGCAGTTCTTC. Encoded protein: CASSEVNSGNNEQFF.

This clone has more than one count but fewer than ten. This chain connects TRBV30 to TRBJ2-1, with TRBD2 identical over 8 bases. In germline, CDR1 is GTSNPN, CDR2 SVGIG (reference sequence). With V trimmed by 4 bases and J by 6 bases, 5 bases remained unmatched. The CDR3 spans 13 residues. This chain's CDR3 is CAWNPGTSNEQFF. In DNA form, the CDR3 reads TGTGCCTGGAACCCCGGGACTAGCAATGAGCAGTTCTTC.

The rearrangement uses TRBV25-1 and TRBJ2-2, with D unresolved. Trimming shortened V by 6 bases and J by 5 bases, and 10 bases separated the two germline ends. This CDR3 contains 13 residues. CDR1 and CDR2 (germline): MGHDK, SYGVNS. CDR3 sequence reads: CASSHKRTGELFF. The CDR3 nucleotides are TGTGCCAGCAGCCACAAGAGGACCGGGGAGCTGTTTTTT.

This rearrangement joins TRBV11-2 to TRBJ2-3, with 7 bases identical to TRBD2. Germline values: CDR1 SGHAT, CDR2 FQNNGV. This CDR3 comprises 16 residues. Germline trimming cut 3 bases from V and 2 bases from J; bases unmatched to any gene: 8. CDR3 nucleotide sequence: TGTGCCAGCAGCTTTGGAGCGGGGACTTTCACAGATACGCAGTATTTT. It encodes CASSFGAGTFTDTQYF.

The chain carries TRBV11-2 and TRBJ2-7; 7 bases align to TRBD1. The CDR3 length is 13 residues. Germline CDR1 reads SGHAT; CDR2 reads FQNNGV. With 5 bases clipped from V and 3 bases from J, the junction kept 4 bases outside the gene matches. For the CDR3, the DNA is TGTGCCAGCAGCCTCCGGACAGGCTACGAGCAGTACTTC. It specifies CASSLRTGYEQYF.

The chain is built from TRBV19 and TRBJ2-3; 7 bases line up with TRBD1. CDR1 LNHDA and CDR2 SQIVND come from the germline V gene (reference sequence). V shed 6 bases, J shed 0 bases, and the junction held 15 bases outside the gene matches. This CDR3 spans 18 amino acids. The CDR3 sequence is CASSATLRQGTSTDTQYF. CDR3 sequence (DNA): TGTGCCAGTAGCGCGACTCTCCGACAGGGAACTAGCACAGATACGCAGTATTTT. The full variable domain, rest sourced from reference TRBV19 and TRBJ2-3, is DGGITQSPKYLFRKEGQNVTLSCEQNLNHDAMYWYRQDPGQGLRLIYYSQIVNDFQKGDIAEGYSVSREKKESFPLTVTSAQKNPTAFYLCASSATLRQGTSTDTQYFGPGTRLTVL.

The CDR3 nucleotides read TGTGCCAGCGCAGACAGGACTAATGAAAAACTGTTTTTT. Residues: CASADRTNEKLFF. The J gene is TRBJ1-4, the V gene TRBV6-5; weak D call: TRBD1 (6 bases). Germline lookup yields CDR1 MNHEY and CDR2 SVGAGI. The V gene lost 8 bases and the J gene lost 2 bases, with 9 bases spanning the gap. The CDR3 consists of 13 residues.

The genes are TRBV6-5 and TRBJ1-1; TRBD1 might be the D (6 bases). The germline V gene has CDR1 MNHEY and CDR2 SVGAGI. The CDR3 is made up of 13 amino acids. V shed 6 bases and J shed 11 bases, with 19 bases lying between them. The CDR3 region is CASSLQGSLGAFF. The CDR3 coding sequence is TGTGCCAGCAGCTTACAGGGTTCTCTGGGGGCTTTCTTT.

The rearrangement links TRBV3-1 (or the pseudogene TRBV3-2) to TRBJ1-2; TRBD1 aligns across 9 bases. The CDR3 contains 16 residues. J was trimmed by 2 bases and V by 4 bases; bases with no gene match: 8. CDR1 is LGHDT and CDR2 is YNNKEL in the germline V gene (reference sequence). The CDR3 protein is CASSPGTGFFNYGYTF. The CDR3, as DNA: TGTGCCAGCAGCCCAGGGACAGGGTTTTTCAACTATGGCTACACCTTC.

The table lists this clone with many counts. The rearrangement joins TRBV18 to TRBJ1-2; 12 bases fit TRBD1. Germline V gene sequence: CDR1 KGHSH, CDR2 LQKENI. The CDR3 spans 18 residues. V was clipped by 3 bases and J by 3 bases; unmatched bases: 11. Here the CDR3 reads CASSPGTGGAEGYYGYTF. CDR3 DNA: TGTGCCAGCTCACCCGGGACAGGGGGCGCAGAGGGGTACTATGGCTACACCTTC.

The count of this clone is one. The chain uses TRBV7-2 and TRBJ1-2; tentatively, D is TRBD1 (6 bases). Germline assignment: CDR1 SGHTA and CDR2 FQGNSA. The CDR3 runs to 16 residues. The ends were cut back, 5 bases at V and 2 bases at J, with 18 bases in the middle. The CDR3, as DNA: TGTGCCAGCAGCGGGGGCCGGGACAACCGAAACTATGGCTACACCTTC. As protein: CASSGGRDNRNYGYTF.

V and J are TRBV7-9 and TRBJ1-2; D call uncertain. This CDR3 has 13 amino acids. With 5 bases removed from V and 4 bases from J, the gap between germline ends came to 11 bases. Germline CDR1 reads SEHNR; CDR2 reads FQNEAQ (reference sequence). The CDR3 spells CASSPSGFYGYTF. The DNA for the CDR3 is TGTGCCAGCAGCCCATCAGGTTTCTATGGCTACACCTTC.

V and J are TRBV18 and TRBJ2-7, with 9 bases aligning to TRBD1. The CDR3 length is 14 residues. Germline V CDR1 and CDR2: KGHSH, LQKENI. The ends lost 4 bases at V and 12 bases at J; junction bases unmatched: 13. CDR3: CASSLNRDRGKSYF. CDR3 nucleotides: TGTGCCAGCTCACTTAACAGAGACAGGGGGAAGTCGTACTTC.